The TCR beta chain under discussion was sequenced for a study of T cell responses to AZD1222 COVID-19 vaccine. Assay: immunoSEQ multiplex PCR; the TCRdb copy retains only in-frame clones and omits some. The table records about 180,000 clones, around 89% of them present only once. Germline loops: CDR1 SEHNR, CDR2 FQNEAQ (reference sequence). CDR3 length: 15 residues. V gave up 3 bases and J gave up 0 bases, with 10 bases separating them. This chain joins TRBV7-9 and TRBJ2-3; no definite D call. Sequencing was performed on peripheral blood, taken 28 days after the second AZD1222 dose. The sequence was collected from an adult who received the AZD1222 COVID-19 vaccine. The CDR3 DNA reads TGTGCCAGCAGCTTCGCCGGTGAGAGCACAGATACGCAGTATTTT. It encodes CASSFAGESTDTQYF. Variable domain in full (rest from reference TRBV7-9 and TRBJ2-3): DTGVSQNPRHKITKRGQNVTFRCDPISEHNRLYWYRQTLGQGPEFLTYFQNEAQLEKSRLLSDRFSAERPKGSFSTLEIQRTEQGDSAMYLCASSFAGESTDTQYFGPGTRLTVL.